Below, 7 T cell receptor beta chains from the same sample are listed, as sequenced in a study of blood T cell repertoires in COVID-19 (TCRdb year 2020). The receptor library was made with the immunoSEQ multiplex PCR assay. TCRdb took this table from immuneACCESS and kept in-frame rearrangements with V and J called. Such tables lack part of the clones; where checked against another copy, unresolved V genes explain under half of the gap, and the rest is unexplained. This sample gives roughly 400,000 clones in total; roughly 88% of them show up just once. Around 1.5% of the sample goes to the ten largest clones. Sequenced: PBMCs or T cells enriched from blood (not recorded which). The source of these receptors is a woman under 30 who had been exposed to COVID-19.

V gene TRBV10-2 combines with J gene TRBJ2-7; 10 bases line up with TRBD1. J was trimmed by 4 bases and V by 2 bases; bases with no gene match: 5. Germline V gives CDR1 WSHSY, CDR2 SAAADI. This CDR3 is built from 15 residues. The CDR3 reads CASSEGGTGEYEQYF. CDR3 nucleotides: TGCGCCAGCAGTGAGGGCGGGACAGGGGAGTACGAGCAGTACTTC.

About this clone itself: The sample has other DNA sequences that encode this CDR3 too. This chain uses TRBV18 with TRBJ2-7, with 9 bases matching TRBD1. Germline CDR1 is KGHSH and CDR2 is LQKENI. CDR3 length equals 14 residues. V dropped 2 bases and J dropped 3; count of bases not matched to a gene: 2. CDR3 bases: TGTGCCAGCTCACCAGGACAGGGGAGCTACGAGCAGTACTTC. Translation: CASSPGQGSYEQYF.

The J gene is TRBJ1-4, the V gene TRBV29-1, with 7 positions matching TRBD1. The CDR3 has 12 residues. Losses at the gene ends were 7 bases for V and 5 bases for J; bases not matched to a gene: 4. Looked up from germline, CDR1 is SQVTM and CDR2 is ANQGSEA. DNA for the CDR3: TGCAGCGCGCAACAGGGGAATGAAAAACTGTTTTTT. This codes for CSAQQGNEKLFF. Complete variable domain (other parts from reference TRBV29-1 and TRBJ1-4): SAVISQKPSRDICQRGTSLTIQCQVDSQVTMMFWYRQQPGQSLTLIATANQGSEATYESGFVIDKFPISRPNLTFSTLTVSNMSPEDSSIYLCSAQQGNEKLFFGSGTQLSVL.

This chain links TRBV13 with TRBJ2-7; TRBD2 aligns across 11 bases. V lost 4 bases, J lost 6 bases, and 11 bases stayed unmatched. CDR1 PRHDT and CDR2 FYEKMQ come from the germline V gene (reference sequence). The CDR3 is 16 residues long. CDR3 in amino acids: CASSSGLADLVSEQYF. In nucleotides, the CDR3 is TGTGCCAGCAGCTCGGGACTAGCGGACCTAGTTTCCGAGCAGTACTTC.

The rearrangement links TRBV3-1 (or the pseudogene TRBV3-2) to TRBJ1-3; unclear D gene. This CDR3 has 15 amino acids. CDR1 is LGHDT, CDR2 YNNKEL, per germline (reference sequence). V was cut by 6 bases and J by 0 bases, with 12 bases left in between. This CDR3 reads CASRPTADSGNTIYF. CDR3 DNA sequence: TGTGCCAGCAGACCGACTGCAGACTCTGGAAACACCATATATTTT.

The rearrangement uses TRBV13 and TRBJ2-1, with unresolved D. Trimming cost V 2 bases and J 12 bases, with 8 bases left between them. The CDR3 is made up of 11 amino acids. Per germline, CDR1 PRHDT and CDR2 FYEKMQ (reference sequence). CDR3 in DNA: TGTGCCAGCAGCTTAAACATGGCGCAGTTCTTC. It encodes CASSLNMAQFF.

V and J are TRBV28 and TRBJ1-1, with 9 bases identical to TRBD1. CDR3 length: 15 amino acids. Trimming at V came to 4 bases and at J to 1 base, leaving 4 bases not matched to a gene. Per the germline V gene, CDR1 is MDHEN and CDR2 is SYDVKM. The CDR3 DNA reads as TGTGCCAGCAGTTCACCACAGGGGGCGAACACTGAAGCTTTCTTT. Amino acids: CASSSPQGANTEAFF.